Below, 31 T cell receptor beta chains from the same sample are listed, as sequenced in a study of blood T cells in healthy people across ages. The authors ran a second PCR of about 6 to 11 cycles using a sample-barcoded 5' primer and a J-beta primer mix. TCRdb ran MiXCR on the 5' RACE reads and lists one entry per CDR3 protein. The sample consists of about 800,000 distinct CDR3 sequences, 55% to 70% of them appearing once. Specimen: blood. The receptors derive from a man in his thirties or forties in good health.

About this clonotype: This may stem from a read error, because a much larger clone lies one nucleotide away. V gene TRBV5-1 combines with J gene TRBJ2-6, with D uncertain. Germline CDR1 is SGHRS and CDR2 is YFSETQ. This CDR3 has 14 amino acids. The CDR3 sequence is CASSVNSGTNVLTF. In nucleotides, the CDR3 is TGCGCCAGCAGCGTGAACTCTGGGACCAACGTCCTGACTTTC.

The V gene is TRBV30, the J gene TRBJ2-1; perhaps D is TRBD1 or TRBD2 (6 bases each). The CDR3 is 14 residues long. CDR1 and CDR2 (germline): GTSNPN, SVGIG (reference sequence). Trimming removed 0 bases at V and 7 bases at J, with 13 bases between. The CDR3 sequence: CAWSVGGGVNEQFF. For the CDR3, the DNA is TGTGCCTGGAGTGTAGGAGGGGGAGTAAATGAGCAGTTCTTC.

This chain joins TRBV2 and TRBJ2-5; possible D gene TRBD2, 6 bases. CDR1 and CDR2 from the germline V gene are SNHLY and FYNNEI. CDR3 size: 16 residues. V was trimmed by 1 base and J by 7 bases, leaving 19 bases between them. The CDR3 region is CASSEGLAGGGGTQYF. CDR3 sequence (DNA): TGTGCCAGCAGTGAAGGGCTCGCCGGGGGAGGTGGGACCCAGTACTTC.

A few counts support this clonotype. V is TRBV20-1 and J is TRBJ2-7; no definite D call. The J call is uncertain, as TRBJ2-5 better fits the DNA end. The germline gives CDR1 DFQATT, CDR2 SNEGSKA (reference sequence). The CDR3 is 12 amino acids. CDR3 protein: CSASRQQETQYF. The CDR3 coding sequence is TGCAGTGCTAGTCGGCAGCAAGAGACCCAGTACTTC.

This clonotype was picked up a small number of times. The chain employs TRBV27 and TRBJ2-3, with a possible D match to TRBD2 (5 bases). V gave up 1 base and J gave up 6 bases, with 17 bases separating them. CDR3 length: 16 residues. Per germline, CDR1 MNHEY and CDR2 SMNVEV (reference sequence). The CDR3 here is CASSLLDTAGSDTQYF. The CDR3 nucleotides read TGTGCCAGCAGTTTATTAGACACGGCGGGCTCGGATACGCAGTATTTT.

The chain couples TRBV19 to TRBJ2-1, with 10 nucleotides matching TRBD2. This CDR3 comprises 15 residues. The germline gives CDR1 LNHDA, CDR2 SQIVND (reference sequence). Trimming cost V 0 bases and J 5 bases; bases outside gene matches: 1. Written as DNA, the CDR3 is TGTGCCAGTAGTATAGAACTAGCGGGAAACAATGAGCAGTTCTTC. This gives the protein CASSIELAGNNEQFF.

The CDR3 sequence is CATSDPFRNTQYF. The CDR3 DNA follows: TGTGCCACCAGTGATCCCTTCAGGAATACGCAGTATTTT. The chain carries TRBV24-1 and TRBJ2-3, with unresolved D. The V end was cut by 3 bases, the J end by 7 bases, with 10 bases between. The CDR3 is made up of 13 amino acids. Germline CDR1 is KGHDR and CDR2 is SFDVKD.

Turning to this clonotype: A much larger clonotype is one base distant, so this may be a read error. This CDR3 reads CSARDFRGSKNEQFF. The CDR3 region has the DNA TGCAGTGCTAGAGATTTCCGAGGGAGCAAGAATGAGCAGTTCTTC. The V and J genes are TRBV20-1 and TRBJ2-1; D might be TRBD2 (5 bases). V gave up 0 bases and J gave up 7 bases, with 16 bases separating them. This CDR3 has 15 residues. The germline V gene has CDR1 DFQATT and CDR2 SNEGSKA (reference sequence).

V gene TRBV7-3 combines with J gene TRBJ2-7; 7 bases match TRBD2. The CDR3 runs to 15 residues. CDR1 is SGHTA and CDR2 is FQGTGA in the germline V gene. After removal of 2 bases from V and 6 bases from J, the junction contained 10 bases not matched to a gene. The DNA for the CDR3 is TGTGCCAGCAGCTTAGTAGAGACTAGCCGTTTCGAGCAGTACTTC. It codes for CASSLVETSRFEQYF.

This clonotype has a handful of counts. This chain joins TRBV29-1 and TRBJ2-1; 8 nucleotides align to TRBD2. The CDR3 loop spans 14 amino acids. Germline V gene lookup returns CDR1 SQVTM and CDR2 ANQGSEA. CDR3 region: CSYFGLANGAEQFF. CDR3 DNA: TGCAGTTATTTCGGACTAGCCAACGGGGCTGAGCAGTTCTTC.

This clonotype appeared many times. The rearrangement links TRBV7-2 to TRBJ1-5; 9 nucleotides align to TRBD1. The germline CDR1 and CDR2 sequences are SGHTA and FQGNSA. The CDR3 is 14 amino acids. The V and J ends lost 5 bases and 5 bases, in that order; junction bases with no gene match: 4. Here the CDR3 DNA reads TGTGCCAGCAGCACCCGACAGGGGGATCAGCCCCAGCATTTT. It is translated as CASSTRQGDQPQHF.

The chain is built from TRBV4-3 and TRBJ2-2, with unresolved D. This CDR3 is 15 amino acids long. Trimming took 0 bases from V and 7 from J, leaving 12 bases between them. Germline V gene data show CDR1 as LGHNA and CDR2 as YSLEER. This chain's CDR3 is CASSQENPPGGELFF. CDR3 nucleotide sequence: TGCGCCAGCAGCCAAGAGAATCCACCGGGCGGGGAGCTGTTTTTT.

This clonotype was observed once. At one boundary the junction diverges from the germline segment, which might be a read error. This sequence joins TRBV7-9 and TRBJ2-3; D remains unclear. The CDR3 runs 12 residues. The germline gives CDR1 SEHNR, CDR2 FQNEAQ (reference sequence). CDR3 residues: CASSSLSDAQYF. For the CDR3, the DNA is TGTGCCAGCAGCTCGCTCTCAGATGCGCAGTATTTT.

V gene TRBV4-1 combines with J gene TRBJ2-4; 9 bases align to TRBD1. The DNA end lines up better with TRBJ2-7; the J call may be wrong. From germline, CDR1 is MGHRA and CDR2 YSYEKL. This CDR3 is built from 17 residues. CDR3 protein: CASSQDPVTGGMNEQYF. CDR3 in DNA: TGCGCCAGCAGCCAAGACCCCGTGACAGGGGGTATGAACGAGCAGTACTTC.

The chain links TRBV27 to TRBJ2-1; D tentatively fits TRBD1 or TRBD2 (6 bases each). CDR3 length: 14 amino acids. CDR1 MNHEY and CDR2 SMNVEV come from the germline V gene (reference sequence). Trimming stripped 3 bases from V and 9 bases from J, with 15 bases between. CDR3 in amino acids: CASSFRVGGGEQFF. For the CDR3, the DNA is TGTGCCAGCAGTTTCCGGGTGGGGGGCGGTGAGCAGTTCTTC.

This clonotype has more than one count but fewer than ten. The gene calls are TRBV2 and TRBJ2-2, with a tentative D call TRBD2 (6 bases). V lost 5 bases and J 2 bases, leaving 9 bases between the germline ends. The CDR3 contains 14 residues. CDR1 is SNHLY and CDR2 is FYNNEI in the germline V gene. The CDR3: CASSSGTNTGELFF. CDR3 DNA: TGTGCCAGCAGTTCCGGGACTAACACCGGGGAGCTGTTTTTT.

This clonotype appeared once. V and J are TRBV7-3 and TRBJ2-7; D is uncertain. V lost 1 base, J lost 2 bases, and 12 bases lay in between. This CDR3 spans 15 amino acids. CDR1 SGHTA and CDR2 FQGTGA come from the germline V gene. CDR3 DNA: TGTGCCAGCAGCTTAAAGGCTGGCAACCCCTACGAGCAGTACTTC. This encodes CASSLKAGNPYEQYF.

This clonotype was counted between two and nine times. The chain uses TRBV7-2 and TRBJ2-1; 9 bases match TRBD1. V dropped 7 bases and J dropped 4; count of bases not matched to a gene: 5. The CDR3 is made up of 14 amino acids. Per the germline V gene, CDR1 is SGHTA and CDR2 is FQGNSA. The CDR3 bases are TGTGCCAGCACGGCGGGACAGGGATACAATGAGCAGTTCTTC. Protein sequence: CASTAGQGYNEQFF.

V gene TRBV7-3 combines with J gene TRBJ2-4, with D possibly matching TRBD1 (6 bases). With the DNA end fitting TRBJ2-7 better, the J assignment may be wrong. CDR1 is SGHTA and CDR2 is FQGTGA in the germline V gene. The CDR3 has 14 amino acids. The CDR3 region is CASSQQGGSDEQYF. In nucleotides, the CDR3 is TGTGCCAGCAGCCAACAGGGCGGTTCGGACGAGCAGTACTTC.

The chain combines TRBV7-2 with TRBJ2-7; D possibly corresponds to TRBD2 (5 bases). This CDR3 has 14 amino acids. From germline, CDR1 is SGHTA and CDR2 FQGNSA. The V gene lost 4 bases and the J gene lost 2 bases, with 12 bases spanning the gap. CDR3 DNA: TGTGCCAGCAGCTCTGCGGGCATGACCTACGAGCAGTACTTC. This codes for CASSSAGMTYEQYF. Full variable domain (missing parts from reference TRBV7-2 and TRBJ2-7): GAGVSQSPSNKVTEKGKDVELRCDPISGHTALYWYRQSLGQGLEFLIYFQGNSAPDKSGLPSDRFSAERTGGSVSTLTIQRTQQEDSAVYLCASSSAGMTYEQYFGPGTRLTVT.

This chain joins TRBV3-1 and TRBJ2-5; D may be TRBD1 or TRBD2 (6 bases each). V dropped 4 bases and J dropped 4 bases, with 13 bases sitting between them. CDR3 length: 14 amino acids. Germline CDR1 reads LGHDT; CDR2 reads YNNKEL (reference sequence). CDR3 bases: TGTGCCAGCAGCCGTTACCCGGGGGCAGAGACCCAGTACTTC. Translation: CASSRYPGAETQYF.

The genes are TRBV25-1 and TRBJ2-5, with 7 nucleotides matching TRBD1. The end of the DNA is better explained by TRBJ2-7, so the J call may be wrong. The length of the CDR3 is 13 residues. Germline loops: CDR1 MGHDK, CDR2 SYGVNS. The CDR3 DNA reads TGTGCCAGCAGTGAAACAGGGGAAGGCGAGCAGTACTTC. Amino acid sequence: CASSETGEGEQYF.

This clonotype was seen a handful of times. This chain joins TRBV9 and TRBJ2-5, with 8 positions matching TRBD2. Trimming cost V 1 base and J 4 bases; bases outside gene matches: 6. Germline loops: CDR1 SGDLS, CDR2 YYNGEE. The CDR3 sequence is 15 residues long. The CDR3 here is CASSVSGSLGETQYF. In nucleotides, the CDR3 is TGTGCCAGCAGCGTAAGCGGGAGCTTAGGAGAGACCCAGTACTTC. Together with reference TRBV9 and TRBJ2-5, the CDR3 gives the full variable domain: DSGVTQTPKHLITATGQRVTLRCSPRSGDLSVYWYQQSLDQGLQFLIQYYNGEERAKGNILERFSAQQFPDLHSELNLSSLELGDSALYFCASSVSGSLGETQYFGPGTRLLVL.

The V gene is TRBV20-1, the J gene TRBJ1-2; 7 nucleotides line up with TRBD1. In germline, CDR1 is DFQATT, CDR2 SNEGSKA (reference sequence). CDR3 size: 15 residues. Trimming took 1 base from V and 4 from J; bases not matched to a gene: 9. The CDR3 coding sequence is TGCAGTGCTAGAGGGACAGGCCGAGGGGGCTATGGCTACACCTTC. This encodes CSARGTGRGGYGYTF.

V is TRBV20-1 and J is TRBJ1-4; the D is unclear. From germline, CDR1 is DFQATT and CDR2 SNEGSKA (reference sequence). CDR3 length: 15 residues. The V end lost 3 bases, the J end lost 7 bases, and 18 bases lay between the germline ends. As DNA, the CDR3 is TGCAGTGCTAGGCCCAGAGACTGGATGGGTGAAAAACTGTTTTTT. As protein: CSARPRDWMGEKLFF.

This chain uses TRBV29-1 with TRBJ1-1, with D unresolved. Trimming removed 6 bases at V and 8 bases at J, with 10 bases between. Germline lookup yields CDR1 SQVTM and CDR2 ANQGSEA. CDR3 length: 10 amino acids. The CDR3 bases are TGCAGCGTGGGGTGGGGAGAAGCTTTCTTT. Translation gives CSVGWGEAFF.

The chain combines TRBV18 with TRBJ2-7; the D gene is possibly TRBD1 (8 bases). Germline V CDR1 and CDR2: KGHSH, LQKENI. This CDR3 is 13 amino acids long. V gave up 6 bases and J gave up 4 bases, with 13 bases separating them. The CDR3: CASSTGEGYEQYF. CDR3 coding DNA: TGTGCCAGCTCGACAGGGGAGGGATACGAGCAGTACTTC.

This clonotype was counted only a few times. The rearrangement links TRBV29-1 to TRBJ2-5; 8 bases fit TRBD2. With 6 bases clipped from V and 5 bases from J, the junction kept 11 bases outside the gene matches. The CDR3 runs to 14 residues. Germline V gives CDR1 SQVTM, CDR2 ANQGSEA. The CDR3 nucleotides read TGCAGCGTCGCCCCGCTAGCGGGTGGTGAGACCCAGTACTTC. It encodes CSVAPLAGGETQYF.

This clonotype was counted only a few times. This chain links TRBV7-2 with TRBJ2-1; TRBD1 matches 7 bases. The CDR3 consists of 15 residues. The ends lost 5 bases at V and 2 bases at J; junction bases unmatched: 6. CDR1 is SGHTA and CDR2 is FQGNSA in the germline V gene. CDR3 nucleotides: TGTGCCAGCAGCCCTCGGGACAGCCCCTACAATGAGCAGTTCTTC. Its protein is CASSPRDSPYNEQFF.

This clonotype was seen a few times. The rearrangement joins TRBV7-2 to TRBJ2-5; D is ambiguous. The DNA end lines up better with TRBJ2-7; the J call may be wrong. The germline CDR1 and CDR2 sequences are SGHTA and FQGNSA. The CDR3 extends over 15 amino acids. The CDR3 loop is CASSFSGELSYEQYF. The CDR3 DNA sequence: TGTGCCAGCAGCTTTTCGGGTGAGCTATCCTACGAGCAGTACTTC.

The CDR3 here is CASSPLRGRETQYF. DNA for the CDR3: TGTGCCAGCTCCCCGCTCAGGGGGCGAGAGACCCAGTACTTC. The chain joins TRBV18 to TRBJ2-5; the match to TRBD1 covers 8 bases. The CDR3 has 14 amino acids. CDR1 and CDR2 from the germline V gene are KGHSH and LQKENI. The V gene end was trimmed by 6 bases and the J gene end by 4 bases; junction bases not matched to a gene: 7.